This TCR beta chain is from a study of blood T cell repertoires in COVID-19 (dated by TCRdb to 2018 to 2021). For the wider study: Collaborator samples came from the United States, Italy and Spain and covered acute and convalescent phases of COVID-19. The prospective study material was composed of cDNA or gDNA derived from T cells, B-cell-depleted T cells, or PBMCs. The dataset comprised deeply sampled blood TCRbeta repertoires from subjects exposed to, actively infected with, or recovered from COVID-19. A freely available public database, intended as a resource for researchers studying the immune response to SARS-CoV-2, is where the repertoires were released. The samples were drawn from two sources: the first 160 participants of the ongoing ImmuneRACE study, and 1,200 or so subjects contributed by 6 global collaborators. Sample metadata almost always included a de-identified subject ID, COVID-19 status, age in years and sex. HLA class I and class II types, where available, came from metadata supplied by the sample provider rather than from assay-based typing. Summary of the overall study and its limitations: The amount of clinical and demographic metadata varied by source and participant and was provided uncurated.

In Seattle, one collaborating source enrolled patients while the infection was active and tracked those patients longitudinally over the course of disease. Each collaborating institution followed its own protocols to collect whole blood in K2EDTA tubes. For TCRbeta analysis, collaborator samples were shipped as frozen whole blood, as isolated PBMCs, or as DNA extracted from either sample type. This clone has only one observation. No antigen is known for it. No much larger clone exists at a distance of one base, and base qualities are not known. CDR1 and CDR2 (LGHNA, YNFKEQ) derive from the germline V gene. There are 17 amino acids in the CDR3, from cysteine to phenylalanine inclusive. Of all the DNA, just the CDR3 is kept, 51 bases in frame from base 1. From V the trimming removes 2 bases and from J it removes 0 bases, while the gene matches leave 3 bases of the junction unaccounted for. TCRbeta CDR3 regions were amplified from genomic DNA by means of the immunoSEQ Assay, a bias-controlled multiplex PCR. The source study handled its data this way. Within the assay, amplification of reference gene primers was used to estimate how many nucleated cells each sample contained. To quantify the absolute abundance of each unique TCRbeta CDR3 rearrangement, sequence reads were collapsed and filtered. For each sample, productive Simpson clonality was calculated by taking the square root of Simpson's diversity index across productive rearrangements. TCRdb re-hosts the immuneACCESS table, in-frame sequences only. Its copies lack some clones; in the studies checked, an unresolved V gene accounts for under half of them, and the cause for the rest is not known. V and J calls and clone size come straight from that table; D and trimming were deduced from the DNA. For this sample the table gives roughly 300,000 clones, of which 90% were detected only once. Of the sample, under 7% is held by the ten largest clones.

The rearrangement combines TRBV4-2 with TRBJ2-5; TRBD2 matches 13 bases in the middle. Sequencing was performed on peripheral blood. The receptor's source is a woman aged 25-40 years with COVID-19, enrolled during active disease. The sequenced DNA: TGTGCCAGCAGCCAATTGACTAGCGGGAGGCACCAAGAGACCCAGTACTTC. It is translated as CASSQLTSGRHQETQYF.